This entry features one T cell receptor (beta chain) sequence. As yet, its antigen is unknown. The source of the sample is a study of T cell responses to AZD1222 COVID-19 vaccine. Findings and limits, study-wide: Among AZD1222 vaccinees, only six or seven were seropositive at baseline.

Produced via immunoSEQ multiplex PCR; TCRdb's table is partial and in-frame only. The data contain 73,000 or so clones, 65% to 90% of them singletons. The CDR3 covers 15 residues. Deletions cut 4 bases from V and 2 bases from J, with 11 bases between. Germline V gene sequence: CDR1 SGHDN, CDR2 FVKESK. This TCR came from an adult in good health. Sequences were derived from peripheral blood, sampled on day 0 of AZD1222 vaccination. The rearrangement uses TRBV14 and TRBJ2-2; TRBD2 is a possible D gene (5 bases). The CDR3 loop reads CASSRQRANTGELFF. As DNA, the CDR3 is TGTGCCAGCAGCCGTCAGAGGGCCAACACCGGGGAGCTGTTTTTT.